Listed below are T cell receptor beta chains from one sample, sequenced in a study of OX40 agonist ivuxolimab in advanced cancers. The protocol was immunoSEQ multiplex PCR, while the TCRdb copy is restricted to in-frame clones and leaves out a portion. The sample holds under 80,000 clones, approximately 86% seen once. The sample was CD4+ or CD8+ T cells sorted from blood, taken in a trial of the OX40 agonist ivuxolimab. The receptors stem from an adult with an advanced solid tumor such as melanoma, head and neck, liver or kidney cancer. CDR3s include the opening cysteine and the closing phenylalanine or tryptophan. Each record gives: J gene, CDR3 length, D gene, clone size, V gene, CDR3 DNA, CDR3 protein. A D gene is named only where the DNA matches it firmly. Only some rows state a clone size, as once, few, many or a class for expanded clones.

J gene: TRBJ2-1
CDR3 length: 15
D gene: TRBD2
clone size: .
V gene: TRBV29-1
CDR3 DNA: TGCAGCGTGGGGGGCTCGGGACTAGAAGGGAATGAGCAGTTCTTC
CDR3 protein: CSVGGSGLEGNEQFF

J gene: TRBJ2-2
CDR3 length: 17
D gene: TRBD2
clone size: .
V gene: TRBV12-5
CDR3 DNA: TGTGCTAGTGGTTTAAACACCGGGACTAGGAACACCGGGGAGCTGTTTTTT
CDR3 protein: CASGLNTGTRNTGELFF

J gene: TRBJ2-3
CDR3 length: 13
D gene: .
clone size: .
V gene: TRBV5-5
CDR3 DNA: TGTGCCAGCAGCCCCGGAATCACAGATACGCAGTATTTT
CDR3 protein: CASSPGITDTQYF

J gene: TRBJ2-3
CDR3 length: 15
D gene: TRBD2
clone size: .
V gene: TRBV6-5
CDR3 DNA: TGTGCCAGCAGCCTCCGAGCGGGGGGCGCAGATACGCAGTATTTT
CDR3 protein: CASSLRAGGADTQYF

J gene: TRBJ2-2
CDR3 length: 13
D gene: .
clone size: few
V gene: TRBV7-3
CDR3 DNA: TGTGCCAGCAGCTTAGGGGGCACCGGGGAGCTGTTTTTT
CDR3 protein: CASSLGGTGELFF

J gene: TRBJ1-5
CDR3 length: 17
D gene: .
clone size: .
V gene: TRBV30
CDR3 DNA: TGTGCCTGGAGTGTGGGCCTAGGGCTTTATAGCAATCAGCCCCAGCATTTT
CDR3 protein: CAWSVGLGLYSNQPQHF

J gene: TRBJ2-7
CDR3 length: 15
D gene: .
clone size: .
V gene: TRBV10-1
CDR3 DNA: TGCGCCAGCAGTAGCCAGAGGCAGTTCTTCTACGAGCAGTACTTC
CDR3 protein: CASSSQRQFFYEQYF

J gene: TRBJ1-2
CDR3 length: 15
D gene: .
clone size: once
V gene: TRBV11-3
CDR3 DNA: TGTGCCAGCAGCTTAGCGAGTGGTCGAACGAGGGGCTACACCTTC
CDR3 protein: CASSLASGRTRGYTF

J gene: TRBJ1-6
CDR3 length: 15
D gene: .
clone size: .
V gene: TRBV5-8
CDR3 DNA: TGTGCCAGCAGCTTGGTTTACTCCTATAATTCACCCCTCCACTTT
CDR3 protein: CASSLVYSYNSPLHF

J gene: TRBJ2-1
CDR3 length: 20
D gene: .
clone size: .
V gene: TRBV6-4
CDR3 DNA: TGTGCCAGCAGTGACTCGAATTCAGGATTGGGCAGGGTCGGGGTCAATGAGCAGTTCTTC
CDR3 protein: CASSDSNSGLGRVGVNEQFF

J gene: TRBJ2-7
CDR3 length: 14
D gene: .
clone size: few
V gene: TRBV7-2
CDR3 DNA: TGTGCCAGCAGCCCCAGTCTCGCCAGGCGTGAGCAGTACTTC
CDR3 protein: CASSPSLARREQYF

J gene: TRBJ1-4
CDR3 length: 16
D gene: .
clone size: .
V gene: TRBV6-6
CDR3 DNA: TGTGCCAGCAGTTACTCGAGGCCCCCCACGCCCGTAAAACTGTTTTTT
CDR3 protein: CASSYSRPPTPVKLFF

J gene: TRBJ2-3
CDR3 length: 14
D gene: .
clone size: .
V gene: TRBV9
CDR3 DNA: TGTGCCAGCAGCGTGCTAGCTGGGGCAGATACGCAGTATTTT
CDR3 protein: CASSVLAGADTQYF

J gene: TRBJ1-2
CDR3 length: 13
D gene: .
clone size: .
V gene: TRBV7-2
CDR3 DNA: TGTGCCAGCAGCTTAGAATCTTTGTATGGCTACACCTTC
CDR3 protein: CASSLESLYGYTF

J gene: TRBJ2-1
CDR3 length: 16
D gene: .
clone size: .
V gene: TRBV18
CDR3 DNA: TGTGCCAGCTCACCTAGGGCCAGGGGTGCCTACAATGAGCAGTTCTTC
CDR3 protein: CASSPRARGAYNEQFF

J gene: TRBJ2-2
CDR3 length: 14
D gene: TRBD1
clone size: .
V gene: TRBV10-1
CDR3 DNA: TGCGCCAGCAGGGGGACAGCCAGCACCGGGGAGCTGTTTTTT
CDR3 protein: CASRGTASTGELFF

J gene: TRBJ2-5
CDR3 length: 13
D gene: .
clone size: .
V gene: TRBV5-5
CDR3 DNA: TGTGCCAGCAGCTCAGGGTTGGCAGAGACCCAGTACTTC
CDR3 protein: CASSSGLAETQYF

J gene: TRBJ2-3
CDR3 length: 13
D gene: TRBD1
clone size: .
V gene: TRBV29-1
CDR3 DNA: TGCAGCGTTAAGGGGGCAAGTACAGATACGCAGTATTTT
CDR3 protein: CSVKGASTDTQYF

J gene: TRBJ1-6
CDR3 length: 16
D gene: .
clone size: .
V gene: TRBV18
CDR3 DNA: TGTGCCAGCTCACCGCAGGACACCAACATTAATTCACCCCTCCACTTT
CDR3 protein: CASSPQDTNINSPLHF

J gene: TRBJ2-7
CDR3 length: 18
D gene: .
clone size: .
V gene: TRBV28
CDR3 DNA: TGTGCCAGCAGAAACGGGGGTCTCGGTAGCCGCTACTCCTACGAGCAGTACTTC
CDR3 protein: CASRNGGLGSRYSYEQYF

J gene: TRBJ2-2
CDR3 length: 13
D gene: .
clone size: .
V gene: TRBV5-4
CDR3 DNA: TGTGCCAGCAGACCCGACAGAACCGGGGAGCTGTTTTTT
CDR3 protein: CASRPDRTGELFF

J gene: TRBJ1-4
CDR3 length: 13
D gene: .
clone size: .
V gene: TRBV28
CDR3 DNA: TGTGCCAGCAGTTACGCCGGGGGAGAAAAACTGTTTTTT
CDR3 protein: CASSYAGGEKLFF

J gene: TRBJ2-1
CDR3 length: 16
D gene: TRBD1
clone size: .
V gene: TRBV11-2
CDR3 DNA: TGTGCCAGCAGCTACTTAAACAGGGGGCATCGGAATGAGCAGTTCTTC
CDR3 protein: CASSYLNRGHRNEQFF

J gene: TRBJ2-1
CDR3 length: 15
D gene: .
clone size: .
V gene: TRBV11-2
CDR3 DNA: TGTGCCAGCAGCTTAGATCTCGACGGTTACAATGAGCAGTTCTTC
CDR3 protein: CASSLDLDGYNEQFF

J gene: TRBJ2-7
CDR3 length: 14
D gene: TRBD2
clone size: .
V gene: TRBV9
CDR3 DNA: TGTGCCAGCAGCGAATCTAGCGGCCCCTACGAGCAGTACTTC
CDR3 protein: CASSESSGPYEQYF

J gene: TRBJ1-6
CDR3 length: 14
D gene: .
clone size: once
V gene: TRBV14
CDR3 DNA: TGTGCCAGCAGCCGGACGGACGATAATTCACCCCTCCACTTT
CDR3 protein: CASSRTDDNSPLHF

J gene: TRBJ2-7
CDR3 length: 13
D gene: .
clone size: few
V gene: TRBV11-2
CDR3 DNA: TGTGCCAGCAGCTTAGGGAGAGGCGACGAGCAGTACTTC
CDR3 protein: CASSLGRGDEQYF

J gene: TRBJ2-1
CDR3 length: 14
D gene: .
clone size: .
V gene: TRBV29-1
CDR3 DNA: TGCAGCGTTGGTTCTCCTAGCTCCTACAATGAGCAGTTCTTC
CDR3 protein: CSVGSPSSYNEQFF